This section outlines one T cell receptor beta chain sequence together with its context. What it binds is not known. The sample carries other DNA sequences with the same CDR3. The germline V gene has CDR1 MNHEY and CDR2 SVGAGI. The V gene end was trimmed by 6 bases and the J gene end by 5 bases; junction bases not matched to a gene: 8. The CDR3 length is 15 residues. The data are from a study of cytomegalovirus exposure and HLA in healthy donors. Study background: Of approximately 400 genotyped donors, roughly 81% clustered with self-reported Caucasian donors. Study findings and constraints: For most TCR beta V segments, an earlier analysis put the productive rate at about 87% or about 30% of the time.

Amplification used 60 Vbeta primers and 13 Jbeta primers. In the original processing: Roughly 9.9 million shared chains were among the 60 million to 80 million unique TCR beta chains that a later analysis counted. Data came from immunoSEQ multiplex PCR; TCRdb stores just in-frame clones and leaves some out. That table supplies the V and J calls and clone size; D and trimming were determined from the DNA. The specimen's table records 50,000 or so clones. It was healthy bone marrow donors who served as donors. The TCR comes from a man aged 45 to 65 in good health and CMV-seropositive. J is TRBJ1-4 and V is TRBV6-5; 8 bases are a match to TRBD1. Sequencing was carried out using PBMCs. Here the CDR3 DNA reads TGTGCCAGCAGGAAGGGGACAGGAAGGAATGAAAAACTGTTTTTT. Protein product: CASRKGTGRNEKLFF.